This record covers a single T cell receptor (beta chain). Its antigen is currently unknown. The data belong to a study of CD8 T cells in ankylosing spondylitis. Study-level findings and limits: Reportedly, matched ankylosing spondylitis synovial fluid was significantly enriched for disease-linked clones. Disease-linked clones bore a CD8+ phenotype, appearing relatively rarely in peripheral blood.

For TCR beta, libraries came from quantitative 5'-RACE with molecular barcodes. TCRdb re-called the 5' RACE reads through MiXCR, storing one row per CDR3 protein. The sample lists some 340,000 distinct CDR3 sequences, about 15% occurring once. This CDR3 has 14 amino acids. V lost 6 bases and J lost 3; bases outside the gene matches: 5. Germline V gene data show CDR1 as MGHDK and CDR2 as SYGVNS. The source material was blood, either unsorted or a sorted T cell fraction (not recorded which). V usage is TRBV25-1 and J usage is TRBJ2-1; 7 nucleotides line up with TRBD2. This clonotype originated in a male donor with ankylosing spondylitis or in good health (not recorded which). In DNA, the CDR3 is TGTGCCAGCAGAGAGCGGGGCATCTACAATGAGCAGTTCTTC. Its translation: CASRERGIYNEQFF.